This entry concerns a single T cell receptor (beta chain). Genomic DNA (about 2 micrograms) was obtained from cryopreserved PBMCs for construction of TCR beta libraries. The repertoire was sequenced with immunoSEQ multiplex PCR; TCRdb's copy has only in-frame clones and lacks some. The sample lists over 150,000 clones, over 60% seen once, with roughly 13% in the top ten. V was cut by 5 bases and J by 4 bases, with 11 bases left in between. The CDR3 spans 13 residues. The germline gives CDR1 SGHAT, CDR2 FQNNGV. This sample stems from a study of cytotoxic CD8 clonotypes in ibrutinib-treated CLL. Source: PBMCs, taken after 24 months of ibrutinib treatment. This clonotype was obtained from a human donor with chronic lymphocytic leukemia. This chain joins TRBV11-2 and TRBJ1-2; D not resolved. CDR3 amino acids: CASSQGGTYGYTF. CDR3 sequence (DNA): TGTGCCAGCAGCCAAGGTGGCACCTATGGCTACACCTTC.